This T cell receptor beta chain was captured in a study of T cells after yellow fever vaccination. Background on the study: SMART-Seq v4 Ultra Low Input handled preparation of low-cell-number fractions. Study-level results: Although the secondary response was weaker, it peaked faster, at day 5 versus 15.

5'RACE template switching added a universal primer site and UMIs to TCR cDNA. TCRdb reanalysed the 5' RACE reads using MiXCR and keeps one entry per CDR3 protein. The sample has a few hundred thousand distinct CDR3 sequences, approximately 18% seen once; the top ten hold roughly a sixth. V lost 5 bases to trimming and J lost 3 bases, with 5 bases between them. The germline gives CDR1 LNHDA, CDR2 SQIVND (reference sequence). The CDR3 is made up of 12 amino acids. A word on this clonotype: What it binds is unknown.

The chain combines TRBV19 with TRBJ1-5; D gene uncertain. The receptor was derived from a young man who received the YFV17D yellow fever vaccine. The sample in question was PBMCs, obtained before the yellow fever booster vaccination. CDR3: CASSDFNQPQHF. CDR3 in DNA: TGTGCCAGTAGTGATTTCAATCAGCCCCAGCATTTT.